This TCR beta chain comes out of a study of Graves' ophthalmopathy and Graves' hyperthyroidism. General observations from the study: Most thyroid clonotypes expanded beyond 0.001 frequency were also found in blood. Both an approximately 69% sensitivity and an approximately 77% specificity characterized the model's predictions of ophthalmopathy progression.

The CDR3 covers 14 residues. V lost 2 bases to trimming and J lost 8 bases; unmatched junction nucleotides: 9. Germline CDR1 and CDR2: SGDLS and YYNGEE. Recruitment covered hyperthyroidism patients aged 18 to 65 whose new diagnosis was of under 2 months' duration. A diagnosis was made from clinical symptoms together with serum thyroxine, TRAb, thyroid ultrasound and orbital computed tomography. This clonotype was seen a few times. Its antigen is unidentified. A read error is possible here, since a much larger clone lies one base away. The final CDR3 position lacks the conserved phenylalanine or tryptophan, pointing to a likely read error. The sequenced template was RNA, covering the TCR beta CDR3 region. Second-round multiplex PCR came after a first-round RT-PCR that employed HTBI primers. MiXCR, run by TCRdb on the multiplex PCR reads, gives a single entry per CDR3 protein. This sample has about 1.1 million distinct CDR3 sequences; approximately 35% occur once, and the top ten carry roughly 10%.

Source material: peripheral blood or thyroid tissue (not recorded which). This chain uses TRBV9 with TRBJ1-2, with TRBD1 matching 7 bases. The source of this sequence is an adult man with Graves' hyperthyroidism. CDR3 in amino acids: CASSVASGTEGYTL. In DNA, the CDR3 is TGTGCCAGCAGCGTGGCCTCCGGGACAGAAGGCTACACCCTC.